The entry below gives a single T cell receptor (beta chain) sequence along with its context. TCRdb called the RT-PCR reads again in MiXCR, with one record for every CDR3 protein. The sample has about 410,000 distinct CDR3 sequences; roughly 17% are singletons. These data come from a study of patients and donors after allogeneic stem cell transplantation. Trimming left V 0 bases short and J 4 bases short, with 1 base between. CDR3 length: 11 residues. Per the germline V gene, CDR1 is DFQATT and CDR2 is SNEGSKA (reference sequence). The receptor was isolated from a human donor who was either an allogeneic HSCT recipient or a stem cell or donor lymphocyte infusion donor (not recorded which). It is not recorded whose cells these are; they may come from a transplant donor. The sequencing sample was made of blood, either unsorted or a sorted T cell fraction (not recorded which). The V call is TRBV20-1, the J call TRBJ1-3; D gene unclear. CDR3 DNA: TGCAGTGCTAGAGAGGGAAACACCATATATTTT. Translated: CSAREGNTIYF.